The T cell receptor beta chain under discussion was sequenced for a study of T cell responses to AZD1222 COVID-19 vaccine. As for this clone: Its specificity is not known.

General study results and limits: Of spike-specific TCRs, nearly half reportedly target regions left unmutated in variants.

Using immunoSEQ multiplex PCR, the repertoire was profiled, and TCRdb retains in-frame clones only, with some absent. The sample contains over 70,000 clones, 65% to 80% of which appear only once. This TCR derives from an adult who received the MenACWY meningococcal vaccine as a control. Sequences were derived from peripheral blood, sampled 28 days after the second dose of the MenACWY control vaccine.

The CDR3 DNA sequence: TGTGCCAGTAGTACCACAGGGAGAGCGAACACCGGGGAGCTGTTTTTT. Encoded protein: CASSTTGRANTGELFF. The chain recombines TRBV19 with TRBJ2-2, with a weak D call TRBD1 (6 bases). The germline CDR1 and CDR2 sequences are LNHDA and SQIVND (reference sequence). With 4 bases removed from V and 0 bases from J, the gap between germline ends came to 12 bases. The CDR3 covers 16 residues.